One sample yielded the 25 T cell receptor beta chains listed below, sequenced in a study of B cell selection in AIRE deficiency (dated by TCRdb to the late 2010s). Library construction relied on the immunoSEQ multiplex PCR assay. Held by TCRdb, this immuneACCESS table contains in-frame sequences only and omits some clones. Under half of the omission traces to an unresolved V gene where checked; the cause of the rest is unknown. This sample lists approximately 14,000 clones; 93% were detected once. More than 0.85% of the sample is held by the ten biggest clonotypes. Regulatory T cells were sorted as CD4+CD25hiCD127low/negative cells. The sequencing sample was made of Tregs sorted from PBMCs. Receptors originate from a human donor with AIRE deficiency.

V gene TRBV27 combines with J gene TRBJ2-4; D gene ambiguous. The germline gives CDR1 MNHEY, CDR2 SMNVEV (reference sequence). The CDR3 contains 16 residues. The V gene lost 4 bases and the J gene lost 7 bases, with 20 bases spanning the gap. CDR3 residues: CASSSLLSRTENIQYF. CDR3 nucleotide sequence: TGTGCCAGCAGTTCCCTCTTATCCAGGACGGAGAACATTCAGTACTTC.

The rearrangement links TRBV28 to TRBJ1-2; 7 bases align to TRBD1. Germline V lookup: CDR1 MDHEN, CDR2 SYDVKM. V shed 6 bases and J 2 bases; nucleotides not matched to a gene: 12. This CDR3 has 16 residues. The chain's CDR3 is CASSPLSGGQNYGYTF. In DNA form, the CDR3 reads TGTGCCAGCAGCCCCTTATCAGGGGGGCAAAACTATGGCTACACCTTC.

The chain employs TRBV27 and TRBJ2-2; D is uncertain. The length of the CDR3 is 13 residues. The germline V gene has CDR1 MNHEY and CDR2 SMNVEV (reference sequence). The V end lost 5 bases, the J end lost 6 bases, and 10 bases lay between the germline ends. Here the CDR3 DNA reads TGTGCCAGCAGTCCAAATTTCGCCGGGGAGCTGTTTTTT. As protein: CASSPNFAGELFF.

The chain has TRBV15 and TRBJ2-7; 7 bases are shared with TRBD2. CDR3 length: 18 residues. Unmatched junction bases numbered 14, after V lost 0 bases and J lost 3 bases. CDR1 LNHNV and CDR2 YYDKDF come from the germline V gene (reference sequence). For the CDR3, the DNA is TGTGCCACCAGCAGAGACATTCCTTTCGGGGGGAACTACTACGAGCAGTACTTC. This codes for CATSRDIPFGGNYYEQYF.

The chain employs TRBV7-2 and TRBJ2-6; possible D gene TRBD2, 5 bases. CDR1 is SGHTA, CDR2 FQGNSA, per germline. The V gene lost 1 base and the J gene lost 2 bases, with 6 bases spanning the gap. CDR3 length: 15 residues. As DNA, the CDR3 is TGTGCCAGCAGCTTAGTGGGAGCTGGGGCCAACGTCCTGACTTTC. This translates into CASSLVGAGANVLTF.

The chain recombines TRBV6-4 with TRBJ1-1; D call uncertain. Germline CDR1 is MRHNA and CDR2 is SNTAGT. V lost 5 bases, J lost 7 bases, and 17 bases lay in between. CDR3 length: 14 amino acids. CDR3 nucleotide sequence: TGTGCCAGCAGTCTCTACCCGGGCCGTCGTGAAGCTTTCTTT. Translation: CASSLYPGRREAFF.

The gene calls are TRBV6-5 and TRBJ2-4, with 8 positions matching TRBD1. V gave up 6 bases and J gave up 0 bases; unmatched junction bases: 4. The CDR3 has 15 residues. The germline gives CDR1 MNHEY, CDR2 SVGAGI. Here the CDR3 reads CASRRQGLAKNIQYF. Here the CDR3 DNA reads TGTGCCAGCAGGCGACAGGGGTTAGCCAAAAACATTCAGTACTTC.

The CDR3 DNA is TGTGCCAGCAGCTTAGTATCCTGGCCGGGACTACGAGCAGATACGCAGTATTTT. This codes for CASSLVSWPGLRADTQYF. The rearrangement uses TRBV7-2 and TRBJ2-3; 7 bases match TRBD2. The CDR3 totals 18 residues. The ends lost 1 base at V and 4 bases at J; junction bases unmatched: 14. CDR1 is SGHTA and CDR2 is FQGNSA in the germline V gene.

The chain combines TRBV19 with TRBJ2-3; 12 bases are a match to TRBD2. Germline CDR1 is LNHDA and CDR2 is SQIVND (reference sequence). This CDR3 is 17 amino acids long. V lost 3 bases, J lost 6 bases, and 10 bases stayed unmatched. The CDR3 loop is CASSIPGLAGGPDTQYF. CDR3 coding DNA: TGTGCCAGTAGTATCCCCGGGCTAGCGGGAGGGCCCGATACGCAGTATTTT.

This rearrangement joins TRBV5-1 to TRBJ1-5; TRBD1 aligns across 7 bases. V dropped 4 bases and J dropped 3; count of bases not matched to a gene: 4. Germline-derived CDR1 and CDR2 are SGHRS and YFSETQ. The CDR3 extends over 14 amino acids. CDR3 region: CASSPQGNNQPQHF. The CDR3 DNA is TGCGCCAGCAGCCCACAGGGGAACAATCAGCCCCAGCATTTT.

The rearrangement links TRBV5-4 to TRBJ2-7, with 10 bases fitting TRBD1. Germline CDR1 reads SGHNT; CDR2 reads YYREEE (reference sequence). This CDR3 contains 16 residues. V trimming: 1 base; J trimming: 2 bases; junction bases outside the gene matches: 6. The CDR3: CASSLPRTGGTYEQYF. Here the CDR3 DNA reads TGTGCCAGCAGCTTGCCCCGGACAGGGGGAACCTACGAGCAGTACTTC.

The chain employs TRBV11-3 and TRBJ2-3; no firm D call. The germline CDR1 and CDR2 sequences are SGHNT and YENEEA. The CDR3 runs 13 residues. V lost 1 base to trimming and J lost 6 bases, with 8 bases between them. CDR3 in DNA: TGTGCCAGCAGCTTAGGCTCCACGGATACGCAGTATTTT. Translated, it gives CASSLGSTDTQYF.

The CDR3 region has the DNA TGTGCCAGCAGTTTAGGTCTAGCGGGTAACACCTACGAGCAGTACTTC. Its translation: CASSLGLAGNTYEQYF. This sequence joins TRBV27 and TRBJ2-7, with TRBD2 matching over 8 bases. The CDR3 runs to 16 residues. Germline assignment: CDR1 MNHEY and CDR2 SMNVEV (reference sequence). J gave up 2 bases and V 2 bases, and 8 bases lay outside the gene matches.

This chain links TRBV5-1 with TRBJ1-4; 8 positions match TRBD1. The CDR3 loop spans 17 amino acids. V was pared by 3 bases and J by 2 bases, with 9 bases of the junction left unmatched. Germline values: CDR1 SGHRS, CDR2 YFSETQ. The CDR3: CASSSWTGRATNEKLFF. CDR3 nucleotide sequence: TGCGCCAGCAGCTCCTGGACAGGGAGGGCGACTAATGAAAAACTGTTTTTT.

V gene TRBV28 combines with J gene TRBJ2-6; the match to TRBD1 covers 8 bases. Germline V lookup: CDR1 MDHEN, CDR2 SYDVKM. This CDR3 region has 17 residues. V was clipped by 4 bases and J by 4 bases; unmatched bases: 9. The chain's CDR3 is CASSSGQGPQGANVLTF. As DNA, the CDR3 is TGTGCCAGCAGTTCCGGACAGGGTCCGCAGGGGGCCAACGTCCTGACTTTC.

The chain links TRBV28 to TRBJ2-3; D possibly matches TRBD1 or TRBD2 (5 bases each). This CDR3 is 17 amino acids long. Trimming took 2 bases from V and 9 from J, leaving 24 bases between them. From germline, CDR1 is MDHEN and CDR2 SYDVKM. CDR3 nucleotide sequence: TGTGCCAGCAGTTTACCTTGGACTCGGGGCGGTACGGGGACGCAGTATTTT. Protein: CASSLPWTRGGTGTQYF.

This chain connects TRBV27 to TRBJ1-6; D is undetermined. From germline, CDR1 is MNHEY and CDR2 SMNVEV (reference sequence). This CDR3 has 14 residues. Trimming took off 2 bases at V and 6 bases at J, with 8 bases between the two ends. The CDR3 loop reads CASSLGISNSPLHF. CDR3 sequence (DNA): TGTGCCAGCAGTTTAGGAATAAGTAATTCACCCCTCCACTTT.

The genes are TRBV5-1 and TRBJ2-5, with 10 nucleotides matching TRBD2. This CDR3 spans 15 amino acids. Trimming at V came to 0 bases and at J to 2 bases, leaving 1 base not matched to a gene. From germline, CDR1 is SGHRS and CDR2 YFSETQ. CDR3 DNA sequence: TGCGCCAGCAGCTTGGTACTAGCGGGGCAAGAGACCCAGTACTTC. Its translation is CASSLVLAGQETQYF.

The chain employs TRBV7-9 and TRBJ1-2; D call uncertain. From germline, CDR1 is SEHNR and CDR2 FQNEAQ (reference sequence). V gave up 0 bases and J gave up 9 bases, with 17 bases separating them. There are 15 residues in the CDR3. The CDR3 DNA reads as TGTGCCAGCAGCTTAGCCGAAGGAGGGAGCCCGCGCTACACCTTC. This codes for CASSLAEGGSPRYTF.

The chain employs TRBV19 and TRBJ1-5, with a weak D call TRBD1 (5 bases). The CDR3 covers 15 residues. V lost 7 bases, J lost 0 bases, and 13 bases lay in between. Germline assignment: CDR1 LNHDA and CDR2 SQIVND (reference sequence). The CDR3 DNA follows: TGTGCCAGTACCCCGTCCGACAGTAGCAATCAGCCCCAGCATTTT. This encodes CASTPSDSSNQPQHF.

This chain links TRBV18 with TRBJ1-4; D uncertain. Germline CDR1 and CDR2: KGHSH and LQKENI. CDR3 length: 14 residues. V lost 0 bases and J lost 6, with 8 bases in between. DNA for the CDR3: TGTGCCAGCTCACCACCGTCACGGTATGAAAAACTGTTTTTT. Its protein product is CASSPPSRYEKLFF.

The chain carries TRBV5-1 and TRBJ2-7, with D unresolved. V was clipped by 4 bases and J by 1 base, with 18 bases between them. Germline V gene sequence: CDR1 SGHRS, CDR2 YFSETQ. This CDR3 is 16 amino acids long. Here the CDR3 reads CASSKGTEYQSYEQYF. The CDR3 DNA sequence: TGCGCCAGCAGCAAGGGAACAGAATATCAATCCTACGAGCAGTACTTC.

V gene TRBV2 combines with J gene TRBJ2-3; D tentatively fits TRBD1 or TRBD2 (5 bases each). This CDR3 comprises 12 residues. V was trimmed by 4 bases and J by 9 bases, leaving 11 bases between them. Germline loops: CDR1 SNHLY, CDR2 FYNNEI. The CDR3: CASSAWGSTQYF. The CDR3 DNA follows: TGTGCCAGCAGTGCATGGGGGTCGACGCAGTATTTT.

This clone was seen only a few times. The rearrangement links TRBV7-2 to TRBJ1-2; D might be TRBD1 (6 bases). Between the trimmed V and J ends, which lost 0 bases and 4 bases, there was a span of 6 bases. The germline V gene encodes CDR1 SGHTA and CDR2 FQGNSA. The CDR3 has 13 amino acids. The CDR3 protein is CASSLAGGYGYTF. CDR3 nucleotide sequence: TGTGCCAGCAGCTTAGCAGGGGGCTATGGCTACACCTTC.

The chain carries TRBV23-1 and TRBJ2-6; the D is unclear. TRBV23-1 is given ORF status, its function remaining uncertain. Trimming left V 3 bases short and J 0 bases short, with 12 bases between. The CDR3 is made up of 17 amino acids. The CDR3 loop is CASSHSERFSGANVLTF. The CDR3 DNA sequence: TGCGCCAGCAGTCATTCCGAACGATTCTCTGGGGCCAACGTCCTGACTTTC.